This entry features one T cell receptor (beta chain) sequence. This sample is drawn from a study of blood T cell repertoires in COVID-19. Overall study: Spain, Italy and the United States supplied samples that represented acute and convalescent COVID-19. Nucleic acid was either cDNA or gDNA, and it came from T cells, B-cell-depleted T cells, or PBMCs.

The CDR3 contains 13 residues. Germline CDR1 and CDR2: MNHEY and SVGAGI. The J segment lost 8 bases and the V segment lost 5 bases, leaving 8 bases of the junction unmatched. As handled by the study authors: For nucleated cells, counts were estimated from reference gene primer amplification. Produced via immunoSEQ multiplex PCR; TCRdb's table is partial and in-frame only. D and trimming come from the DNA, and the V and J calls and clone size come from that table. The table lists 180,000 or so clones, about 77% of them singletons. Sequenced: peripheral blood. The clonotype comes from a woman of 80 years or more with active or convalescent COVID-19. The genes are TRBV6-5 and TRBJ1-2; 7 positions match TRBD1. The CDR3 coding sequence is TGTGCCAGCAGTCCGTTCACAGGGGTCGGCTACACCTTC. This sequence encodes CASSPFTGVGYTF.